These 17 T cell receptor beta chains came from one sample sequenced in a study of blood T cell repertoires in COVID-19. The assay was immunoSEQ multiplex PCR, and TCRdb's table has in-frame clones only and misses some. The table lists about 31,000 clones, around 92% of them singletons, with 0.5% to 0.7% in the top ten. Sequenced sample: peripheral blood. The receptors were sampled from a woman aged 40-49 years with active or convalescent COVID-19.

This clone has just one count. J is TRBJ2-7 and V is TRBV6-5; D is uncertain. CDR1 and CDR2 from the germline V gene are MNHEY and SVGAGI. The CDR3 totals 14 residues. V was clipped by 4 bases and J by 6 bases, with 16 bases between them. CDR3 DNA: TGTGCCAGCAGTTTGTCCCGTGCCTCTAGCGAGCAGTACTTC. This gives the protein CASSLSRASSEQYF.

The V and J genes are TRBV28 and TRBJ2-5; the match to TRBD2 covers 10 bases. From germline, CDR1 is MDHEN and CDR2 SYDVKM. The CDR3 has 14 amino acids. Trimming took 11 bases from V and 2 from J; bases not matched to a gene: 8. CDR3 sequence: CALPRLAGQETQYF. The CDR3 nucleotides read TGTGCCTTGCCCAGACTAGCGGGTCAAGAGACCCAGTACTTC.

This chain links TRBV7-3 with TRBJ2-1, with 15 bases identical to TRBD2. Germline-derived CDR1 and CDR2 are SGHTA and FQGTGA. The CDR3 runs to 16 residues. J gave up 8 bases and V 4 bases, and 6 bases lay outside the gene matches. The CDR3 DNA reads as TGTGCCAGCAGCTCGCCCGGGACTAGCGGGGGGCATGAGCAGTTCTTC. Its translation is CASSSPGTSGGHEQFF.

The chain joins TRBV27 to TRBJ2-1, with 8 bases fitting TRBD2. V dropped 5 bases and J dropped 6; count of bases not matched to a gene: 12. Germline CDR1 is MNHEY and CDR2 is SMNVEV (reference sequence). The CDR3 has 16 amino acids. The DNA for the CDR3 is TGTGCCAGCAGTCCATTAGCGGGACTGGGGGGCAATGAGCAGTTCTTC. Translated, it gives CASSPLAGLGGNEQFF.

This rearrangement joins TRBV9 to TRBJ2-1; D gene unclear. In germline, CDR1 is SGDLS, CDR2 YYNGEE. The CDR3 is made up of 15 amino acids. V lost 0 bases and J 8 bases, leaving 15 bases between the germline ends. CDR3 sequence: CASSVGARSIDEQFF. The CDR3 nucleotides are TGTGCCAGCAGCGTAGGAGCTAGGAGCATCGATGAGCAGTTCTTC.

V gene TRBV27 combines with J gene TRBJ2-5; possible D gene TRBD2, 6 bases. V lost 7 bases and J 3 bases, leaving 12 bases between the germline ends. In germline, CDR1 is MNHEY, CDR2 SMNVEV (reference sequence). The CDR3 covers 13 residues. The CDR3 spells CASMETGEETQYF. In DNA, the CDR3 is TGTGCCAGCATGGAGACGGGGGAAGAGACCCAGTACTTC.

Here the CDR3 reads CASSLSGANHGYTF. The DNA for the CDR3 is TGTGCCAGCAGCTTGAGCGGAGCTAATCATGGCTACACCTTC. The chain combines TRBV5-8 with TRBJ1-2; D not resolved. This CDR3 is built from 14 residues. CDR1 is SGHTS and CDR2 is YDEGEE in the germline V gene. Trimming removed 1 base from V and 6 bases from J, with 13 bases in between. The full variable domain, rest sourced from reference TRBV5-8 and TRBJ1-2, is EAGVTQSPTHLIKTRGQQATLRCSPISGHTSVYWYQQALGLGLQFLLWYDEGEERNRGNFPPRFSGRQFPNYSSELNVNALELEDSALYLCASSLSGANHGYTFGSGTRLTVV.

The CDR3 nucleotides read TGTGCCAGCAGCGTAGTCCCGGGGCAAGAGACCCAGTACTTC. Translation gives CASSVVPGQETQYF. The chain joins TRBV9 to TRBJ2-5, with D possibly TRBD2 on 5 matching bases. Germline-derived CDR1 and CDR2 are SGDLS and YYNGEE. V lost 0 bases and J lost 2, with 8 bases in between. The CDR3 loop spans 14 amino acids.

A few counts support this clone. The rearrangement joins TRBV28 to TRBJ1-2; D is unresolved. The CDR3 runs 13 residues. V lost 9 bases and J 0 bases, leaving 11 bases between the germline ends. Germline V lookup: CDR1 MDHEN, CDR2 SYDVKM. The CDR3 sequence: CASLGGANYGYTF. The CDR3 DNA reads TGTGCCAGTCTGGGAGGAGCTAACTATGGCTACACCTTC.

V usage is TRBV28 and J usage is TRBJ2-1; tentative D call: TRBD2 (6 bases). Germline V CDR1 and CDR2: MDHEN, SYDVKM. This CDR3 has 12 residues. Between the trimmed V and J ends, which lost 1 base and 9 bases, there was a span of 7 bases. The CDR3 DNA follows: TGTGCCAGCAGTTTATCGGAGGGTGAGCAGTTCTTC. Residues: CASSLSEGEQFF. Drawing the rest from reference TRBV28 and TRBJ2-1, the complete variable domain is DVKVTQSSRYLVKRTGEKVFLECVQDMDHENMFWYRQDPGLGLRLIYFSYDVKMKEKGDIPEGYSVSREKKERFSLILESASTNQTSMYLCASSLSEGEQFFGPGTRLTVL.

The rearrangement uses TRBV19 and TRBJ2-5, with 7 bases aligning to TRBD2. CDR1 LNHDA and CDR2 SQIVND come from the germline V gene (reference sequence). The CDR3 extends over 15 amino acids. V was pared by 7 bases and J by 4 bases, with 12 bases of the junction left unmatched. The CDR3 coding sequence is TGTGCCAGTACCCTTTCCGGGGGGACGGGAGAGACCCAGTACTTC. Protein sequence: CASTLSGGTGETQYF.

The chain recombines TRBV6-5 with TRBJ1-3, with TRBD1 matching over 7 bases. This CDR3 has 14 amino acids. Germline trimming cut 6 bases from V and 6 bases from J; bases unmatched to any gene: 8. CDR1 is MNHEY, CDR2 SVGAGI, per germline. CDR3 in DNA: TGTGCCAGCAGCCTCGACAGGGTCTCAAACACCATATATTTT. It codes for CASSLDRVSNTIYF.

V is TRBV11-2 and J is TRBJ2-3; D is ambiguous. V gave up 0 bases and J gave up 0 bases, with 7 bases separating them. This CDR3 region has 15 residues. From germline, CDR1 is SGHAT and CDR2 FQNNGV. The CDR3 loop is CASSLDRVSTDTQYF. In DNA, the CDR3 is TGTGCCAGCAGCTTAGATCGAGTTAGCACAGATACGCAGTATTTT.

This clone was seen once. The chain carries TRBV11-2 and TRBJ2-7; TRBD1 agrees at 8 bases. The CDR3 has 14 residues. V gave up 1 base and J gave up 1 base; unmatched junction bases: 0. Germline CDR1 is SGHAT and CDR2 is FQNNGV. The CDR3: CASSLGTGSYEQYF. The CDR3 bases are TGTGCCAGCAGCTTAGGGACAGGGTCCTACGAGCAGTACTTC.

The chain carries TRBV15 and TRBJ1-5; D not certain. Deletions cut 3 bases from V and 6 bases from J, with 18 bases between. This CDR3 comprises 16 residues. Per the germline V gene, CDR1 is LNHNV and CDR2 is YYDKDF (reference sequence). CDR3 bases: TGTGCCACCAGCAGGGAGTTATGGGGAGTGGGTCAGCCCCAGCATTTT. Its translation is CATSRELWGVGQPQHF.

This clone appeared once. The V gene is TRBV19, the J gene TRBJ2-2; D call uncertain. CDR1 and CDR2 from the germline V gene are LNHDA and SQIVND (reference sequence). CDR3 length: 15 amino acids. Between the trimmed V and J ends, which lost 5 bases and 6 bases, there was a span of 16 bases. The CDR3 DNA reads TGTGCCAGTAGTCCCCAAAGTGGCCCCGCCGGGGAGCTGTTTTTT. It encodes CASSPQSGPAGELFF.

This clone was counted a few times. This chain connects TRBV27 to TRBJ1-2; 7 nucleotides line up with TRBD1. The V gene's germline CDR1 is MNHEY and CDR2 SMNVEV (reference sequence). V lost 5 bases to trimming and J lost 1 base; unmatched junction nucleotides: 4. This CDR3 contains 14 residues. The chain's CDR3 is CASSPRDSNYGYTF. For the CDR3, the DNA is TGTGCCAGCAGTCCGAGGGACAGTAACTATGGCTACACCTTC.